Each of the 11 T cell receptor beta chains below was sequenced from the same sample in a study of neurological immune-mediated disorders. TCRdb redid the calling of the 5' RACE reads with MiXCR, one entry per CDR3 protein. Among under 45,000 distinct CDR3 sequences listed, about 15% were seen once. Sample: CD4+ T cells from blood. These receptors were taken from a woman aged 60-75 years with HTLV-1-associated myelopathy (HAM/TSP).

This clonotype was counted ten times or more. The CDR3 DNA sequence: TGCGCCAGCAGCTTGGCAGCAGGGTCCAACGAGCAGTACTTC. It codes for CASSLAAGSNEQYF. The chain recombines TRBV5-1 with TRBJ2-7, with a tentative D call TRBD1 (5 bases). The germline gives CDR1 SGHRS, CDR2 YFSETQ. The V and J ends lost 0 bases and 5 bases respectively, with 12 bases between them. The CDR3 runs 14 residues.

The V and J genes are TRBV4-1 and TRBJ2-7; 8 nucleotides match TRBD2. Trimming removed 5 bases from V and 3 bases from J; junction bases left unmatched: 9. The CDR3 covers 15 residues. CDR1 and CDR2 (germline): MGHRA, YSYEKL. CDR3 residues: CASSDGGGTSYEQYF. The CDR3 region has the DNA TGCGCCAGCAGCGACGGGGGGGGGACCAGCTACGAGCAGTACTTC.

This clonotype was counted many times. V usage is TRBV20-1 and J usage is TRBJ1-2, with TRBD1 matching 7 bases. The CDR3 contains 15 residues. The germline V gene has CDR1 DFQATT and CDR2 SNEGSKA (reference sequence). Trimming cost V 0 bases and J 4 bases; bases outside gene matches: 8. The CDR3 loop reads CSARDTGQAGYGYTF. CDR3 nucleotides: TGCAGTGCTAGAGATACAGGACAGGCGGGCTATGGCTACACCTTC.

The chain recombines TRBV20-1 with TRBJ2-1; D call uncertain. CDR3 length: 13 residues. Trimming took off 6 bases at V and 6 bases at J, with 15 bases between the two ends. From germline, CDR1 is DFQATT and CDR2 SNEGSKA (reference sequence). CDR3 in DNA: TGCAGTGCCCACACGGGCGGTTCCAATGAGCAGTTCTTC. Protein: CSAHTGGSNEQFF.

This clonotype was observed many times. The chain couples TRBV5-1 to TRBJ2-3; 7 bases are shared with TRBD1. The trim removed 0 bases at V and 3 bases at J, leaving 16 bases unmatched. This CDR3 spans 19 amino acids. Germline CDR1 is SGHRS and CDR2 is YFSETQ. The CDR3 sequence is CASSLVQGLHRGGTDTQYF. The CDR3 region has the DNA TGCGCCAGCAGCTTGGTCCAAGGCCTGCACAGGGGTGGAACAGATACGCAGTATTTT.

Many counts were recorded for this clonotype. The rearrangement links TRBV20-1 to TRBJ2-1, with 12 bases that match TRBD2. V gave up 7 bases and J gave up 4 bases; unmatched junction bases: 8. In germline, CDR1 is DFQATT, CDR2 SNEGSKA (reference sequence). This CDR3 has 15 residues. CDR3 in DNA: TGCAGTGGACGGTCTAGCGGGGGGGCGTACAATGAGCAGTTCTTC. This encodes CSGRSSGGAYNEQFF.

This clonotype was found many times. The chain joins TRBV10-3 to TRBJ1-6; maybe TRBD1 (6 bases). V was cut by 10 bases and J by 8 bases, with 21 bases left in between. Germline CDR1 is ENHRY and CDR2 is SYGVKD. This CDR3 comprises 15 residues. For the CDR3, the DNA is TGTGCCACCAGGCCGGGAGCAGGGGACGATTCACCCCTCCACTTT. Translating gives CATRPGAGDDSPLHF.

This clonotype came up many times. This chain connects TRBV3-1 to TRBJ1-5; unclear D gene. The CDR3 covers 12 residues. V was trimmed by 1 base and J by 5 bases, leaving 3 bases between them. CDR1 is LGHDT and CDR2 is YNNKEL in the germline V gene (reference sequence). CDR3 protein: CASSQGDQPQHF. The CDR3 DNA is TGTGCCAGCAGCCAAGGAGATCAGCCCCAGCATTTT.

With respect to this clonotype: A read error may be the cause here, since a much bigger clone is one base away. The rearrangement links TRBV6-2 or TRBV6-3 to TRBJ2-3, with 8 bases matching TRBD2. The CDR3 is 14 residues long. Per the germline V gene, CDR1 is MNHEY and CDR2 is SVGEGT. The CDR3 loop reads CASRDGGGTDMQYF. The CDR3 bases are TGTGCCAGCAGGGACGGGGGGGGCACAGATATGCAGTATTTT.

This clonotype was seen ten or more times. The chain recombines TRBV19 with TRBJ2-5; D gene uncertain. This CDR3 contains 13 residues. CDR1 and CDR2 (germline): LNHDA, SQIVND (reference sequence). V was clipped by 3 bases and J by 5 bases, with 10 bases between them. CDR3 residues: CASSIQDGETQYF. The CDR3 bases are TGTGCCAGTAGTATCCAGGACGGTGAGACCCAGTACTTC.

This clonotype was seen ten or more times. The V gene is TRBV6-2 or TRBV6-3, the J gene TRBJ1-2; 8 bases line up with TRBD1. The length of the CDR3 is 12 residues. V shed 2 bases and J 11 bases; nucleotides not matched to a gene: 4. In germline, CDR1 is MNHEY, CDR2 SVGEGT. CDR3 bases: TGTGCCAGCAGTTACGGGGACAGGTCTTACACCTTC. This codes for CASSYGDRSYTF.